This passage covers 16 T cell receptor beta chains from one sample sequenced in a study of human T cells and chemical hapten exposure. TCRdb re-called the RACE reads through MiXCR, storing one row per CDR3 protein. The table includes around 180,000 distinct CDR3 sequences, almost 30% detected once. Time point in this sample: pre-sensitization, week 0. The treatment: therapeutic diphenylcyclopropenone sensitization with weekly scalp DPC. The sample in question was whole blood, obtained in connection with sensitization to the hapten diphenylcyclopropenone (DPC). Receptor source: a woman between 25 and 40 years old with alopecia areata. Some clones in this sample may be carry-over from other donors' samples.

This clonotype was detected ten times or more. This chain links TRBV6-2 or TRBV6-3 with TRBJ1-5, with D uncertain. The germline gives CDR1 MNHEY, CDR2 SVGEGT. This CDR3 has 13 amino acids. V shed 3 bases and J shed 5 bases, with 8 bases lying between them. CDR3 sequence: CASSYAPHQPQHF. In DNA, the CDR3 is TGTGCCAGCAGTTATGCCCCCCATCAGCCCCAGCATTTT.

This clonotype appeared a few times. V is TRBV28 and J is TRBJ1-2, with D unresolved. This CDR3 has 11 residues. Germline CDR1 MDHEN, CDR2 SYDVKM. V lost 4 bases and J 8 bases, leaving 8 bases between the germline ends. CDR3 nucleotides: TGTGCCAGCAGTTCCCCGAGGGGCTACACCTTC. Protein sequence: CASSSPRGYTF.

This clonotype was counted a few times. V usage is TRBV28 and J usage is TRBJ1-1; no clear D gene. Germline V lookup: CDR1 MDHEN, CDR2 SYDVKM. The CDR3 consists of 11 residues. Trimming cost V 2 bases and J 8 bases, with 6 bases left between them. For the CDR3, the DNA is TGTGCCAGCAGTTTAACGAGGGAAGCTTTCTTT. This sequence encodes CASSLTREAFF.

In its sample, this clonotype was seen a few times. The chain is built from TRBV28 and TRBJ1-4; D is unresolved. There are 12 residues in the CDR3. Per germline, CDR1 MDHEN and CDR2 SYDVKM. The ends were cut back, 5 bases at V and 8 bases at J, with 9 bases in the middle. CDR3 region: CASSTSWEKLFF. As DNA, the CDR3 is TGTGCCAGCAGTACCTCCTGGGAAAAACTGTTTTTT.

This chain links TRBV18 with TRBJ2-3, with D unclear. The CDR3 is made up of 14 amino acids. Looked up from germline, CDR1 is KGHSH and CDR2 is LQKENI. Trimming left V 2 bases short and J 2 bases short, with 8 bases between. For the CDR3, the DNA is TGTGCCAGCTCACCAAATATCCACACAGATACGCAGTATTTT. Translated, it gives CASSPNIHTDTQYF.

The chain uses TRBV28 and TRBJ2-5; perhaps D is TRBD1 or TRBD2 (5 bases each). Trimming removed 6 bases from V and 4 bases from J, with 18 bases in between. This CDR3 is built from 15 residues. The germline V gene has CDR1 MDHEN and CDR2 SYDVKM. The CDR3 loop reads CASSQLTGRGETQYF. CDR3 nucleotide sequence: TGTGCCAGCAGCCAACTAACAGGCCGGGGAGAGACCCAGTACTTC.

The CDR3 DNA follows: TGTGCCAGTAGTTGGACGGTCACAGATACGCAGTATTTT. This encodes CASSWTVTDTQYF. V usage is TRBV19 and J usage is TRBJ2-3; D unresolved. V was cut by 5 bases and J by 2 bases, with 8 bases left in between. CDR3 length equals 13 residues. Looked up from germline, CDR1 is LNHDA and CDR2 is SQIVND (reference sequence). Full variable domain (rest looked up from reference TRBV19 and TRBJ2-3): DGGITQSPKYLFRKEGQNVTLSCEQNLNHDAMYWYRQDPGQGLRLIYYSQIVNDFQKGDIAEGYSVSREKKESFPLTVTSAQKNPTAFYLCASSWTVTDTQYFGPGTRLTVL.

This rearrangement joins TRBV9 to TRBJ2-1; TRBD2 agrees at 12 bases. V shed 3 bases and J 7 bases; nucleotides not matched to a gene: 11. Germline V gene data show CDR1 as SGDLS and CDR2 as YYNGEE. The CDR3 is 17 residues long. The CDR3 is CASSEGLAGGVWNEQFF. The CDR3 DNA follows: TGTGCCAGCAGCGAGGGTCTAGCGGGAGGGGTTTGGAATGAGCAGTTCTTC. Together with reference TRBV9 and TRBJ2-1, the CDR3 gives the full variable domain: DSGVTQTPKHLITATGQRVTLRCSPRSGDLSVYWYQQSLDQGLQFLIQYYNGEERAKGNILERFSAQQFPDLHSELNLSSLELGDSALYFCASSEGLAGGVWNEQFFGPGTRLTVL.

The CDR3 loop is CAAGLAGGRVTDTQYF. The CDR3 coding sequence is TGTGCCGCCGGACTAGCGGGGGGTCGCGTCACAGATACGCAGTATTTT. The J gene is TRBJ2-3, the V gene TRBV10-3, with 14 bases matching TRBD2. The CDR3 runs 16 residues. Germline assignment: CDR1 ENHRY and CDR2 SYGVKD. V shed 11 bases, J shed 2 bases, and the junction held 9 bases outside the gene matches.

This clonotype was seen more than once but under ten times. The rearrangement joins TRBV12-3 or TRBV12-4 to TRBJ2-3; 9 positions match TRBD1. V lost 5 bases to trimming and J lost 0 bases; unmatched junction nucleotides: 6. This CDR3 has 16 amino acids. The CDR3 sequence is CASSPGDRASTDTQYF. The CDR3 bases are TGTGCCAGCAGTCCAGGGGACAGGGCTAGCACAGATACGCAGTATTTT.

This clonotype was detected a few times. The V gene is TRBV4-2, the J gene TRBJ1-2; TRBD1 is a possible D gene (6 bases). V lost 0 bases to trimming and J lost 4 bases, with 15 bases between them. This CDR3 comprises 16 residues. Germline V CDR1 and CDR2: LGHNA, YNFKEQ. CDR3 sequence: CASSQDRTGSRYGYTF. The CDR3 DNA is TGTGCCAGCAGCCAAGATCGAACAGGGTCGCGCTATGGCTACACCTTC.

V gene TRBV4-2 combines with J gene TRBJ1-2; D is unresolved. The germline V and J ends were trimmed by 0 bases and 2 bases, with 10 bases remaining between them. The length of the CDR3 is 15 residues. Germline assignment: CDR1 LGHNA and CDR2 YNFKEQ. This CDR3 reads CASSQESSSNYGYTF. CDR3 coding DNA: TGTGCCAGCAGCCAAGAATCCAGCAGCAACTATGGCTACACCTTC.

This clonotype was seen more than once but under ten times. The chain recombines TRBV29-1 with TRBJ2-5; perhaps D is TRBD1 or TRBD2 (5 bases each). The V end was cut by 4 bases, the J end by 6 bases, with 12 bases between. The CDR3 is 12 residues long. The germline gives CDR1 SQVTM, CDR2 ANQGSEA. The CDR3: CSVGGVRKTQYF. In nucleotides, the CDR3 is TGCAGCGTTGGAGGGGTCAGAAAGACCCAGTACTTC.

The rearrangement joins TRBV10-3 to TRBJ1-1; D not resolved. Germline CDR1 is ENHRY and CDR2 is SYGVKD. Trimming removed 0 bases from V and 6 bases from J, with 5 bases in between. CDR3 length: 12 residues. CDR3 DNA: TGTGCCATCAGTGAGTCGAAGGCTGAAGCTTTCTTT. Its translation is CAISESKAEAFF.

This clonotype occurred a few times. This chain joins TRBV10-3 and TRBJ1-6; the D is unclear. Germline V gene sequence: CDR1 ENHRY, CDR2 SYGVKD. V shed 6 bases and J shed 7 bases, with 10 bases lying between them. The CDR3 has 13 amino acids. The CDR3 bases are TGTGCCATCAGGCGGGAGATAAATTCACCCCTCCACTTT. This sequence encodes CAIRREINSPLHF.

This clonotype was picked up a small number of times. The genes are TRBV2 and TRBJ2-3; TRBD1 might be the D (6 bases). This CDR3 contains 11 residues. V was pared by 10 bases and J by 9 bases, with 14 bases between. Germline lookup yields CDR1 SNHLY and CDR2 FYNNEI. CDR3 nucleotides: TGTGCCACTAAGGGGGTGGGCACGCAGTATTTT. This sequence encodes CATKGVGTQYF.